The text below deals with one TCR beta chain. The CDR3 totals 17 residues. Looked up from germline, CDR1 is SGHTA and CDR2 is FQGNSA. V was pared by 4 bases and J by 0 bases, with 5 bases of the junction left unmatched. The data are from a study of blood T cell repertoires in COVID-19. The assay was immunoSEQ multiplex PCR, and TCRdb's table has in-frame clones only and misses some. The sample lists more than 90,000 clones, 70% to 85% seen once, with roughly an eighth in the top ten. This sequence was found in a human donor in a cohort sampled during active COVID-19. This chain joins TRBV7-2 and TRBJ2-4; 11 bases are shared with TRBD2. Sample: peripheral blood. CDR3 loop: CASSWRGLAGAKNIQYF. In nucleotides, the CDR3 is TGTGCCAGCAGCTGGCGAGGACTAGCGGGAGCCAAAAACATTCAGTACTTC.